This section outlines one T cell receptor beta chain sequence together with its context. Its antigen is still unknown. The CDR3 has 16 residues. This specimen belongs to a study of lymphopenia after photon versus proton radiotherapy. General observations from the study: Survival link was tested only in deceased patients; proton benefit remains a possibility. Proton therapy kept repertoires fairly stable, unlike photons, which gained effector/memory cells.

Assay used: immunoSEQ multiplex PCR; TCRdb lists only in-frame clones, some missing. The sample lists 55,000 to 70,000 clones, approximately 90% occurring once. The gene calls are TRBV21-1 and TRBJ1-2; the table's D call TRBD1 went unverified against the DNA. TRBV21-1 is given as a pseudogene. The sequence came from a woman between 65 and 79 years old with pancreatic cancer. Sequenced here: peripheral blood, sampled from a patient treated with photon-based radiotherapy. The CDR3 DNA is TGTGCCAGCAGCAAAGCGTGCAGGGCAGCTAACTATGGCTACACCTTC. Protein: CASSKACRAANYGYTF.